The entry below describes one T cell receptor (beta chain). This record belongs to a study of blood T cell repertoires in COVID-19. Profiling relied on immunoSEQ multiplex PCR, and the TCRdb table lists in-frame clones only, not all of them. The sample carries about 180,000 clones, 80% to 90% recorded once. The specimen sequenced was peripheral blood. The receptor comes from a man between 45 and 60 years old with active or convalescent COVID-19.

The CDR3 is CASTQNGQGRGYTF. The CDR3 DNA is TGTGCCAGCACCCAAAATGGACAGGGGCGAGGCTACACCTTC. The V call is TRBV6-5, the J call TRBJ1-2; 9 nucleotides agree with TRBD1. The CDR3 contains 14 residues. Germline CDR1 is MNHEY and CDR2 is SVGAGI. The V gene end was trimmed by 7 bases and the J gene end by 8 bases; junction bases not matched to a gene: 11.